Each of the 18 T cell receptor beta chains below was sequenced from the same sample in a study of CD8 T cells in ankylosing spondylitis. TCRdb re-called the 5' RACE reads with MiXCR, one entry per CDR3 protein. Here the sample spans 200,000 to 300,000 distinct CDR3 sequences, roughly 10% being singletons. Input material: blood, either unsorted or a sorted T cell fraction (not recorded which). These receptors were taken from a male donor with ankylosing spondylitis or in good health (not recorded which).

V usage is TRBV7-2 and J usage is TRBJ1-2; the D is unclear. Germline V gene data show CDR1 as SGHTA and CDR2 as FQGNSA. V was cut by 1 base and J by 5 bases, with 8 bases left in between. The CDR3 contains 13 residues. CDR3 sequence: CASSLVAEYGYTF. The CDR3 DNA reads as TGTGCCAGCAGCTTAGTGGCAGAATATGGCTACACCTTC.

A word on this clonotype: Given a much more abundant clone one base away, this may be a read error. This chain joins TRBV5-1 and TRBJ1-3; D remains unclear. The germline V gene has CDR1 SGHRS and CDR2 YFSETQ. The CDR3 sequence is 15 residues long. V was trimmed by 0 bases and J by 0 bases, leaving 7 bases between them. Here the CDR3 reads CASSLVESSGNTIYF. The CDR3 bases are TGCGCCAGCAGCTTGGTGGAGAGCTCTGGAAACACCATATATTTT.

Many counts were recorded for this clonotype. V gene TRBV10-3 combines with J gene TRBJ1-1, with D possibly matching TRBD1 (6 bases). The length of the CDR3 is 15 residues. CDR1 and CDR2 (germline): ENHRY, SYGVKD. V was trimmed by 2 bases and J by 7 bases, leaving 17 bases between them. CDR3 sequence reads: CAISEDRQGSNEAFF. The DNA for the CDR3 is TGTGCCATCAGTGAGGATCGGCAGGGGAGTAATGAAGCTTTCTTT.

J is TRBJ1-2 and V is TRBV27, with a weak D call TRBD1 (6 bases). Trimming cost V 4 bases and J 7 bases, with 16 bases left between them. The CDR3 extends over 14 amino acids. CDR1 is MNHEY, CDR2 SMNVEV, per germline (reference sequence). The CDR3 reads CASSSLGGISGYTF. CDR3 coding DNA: TGTGCCAGCAGTTCCTTAGGGGGGATTAGTGGCTACACCTTC.

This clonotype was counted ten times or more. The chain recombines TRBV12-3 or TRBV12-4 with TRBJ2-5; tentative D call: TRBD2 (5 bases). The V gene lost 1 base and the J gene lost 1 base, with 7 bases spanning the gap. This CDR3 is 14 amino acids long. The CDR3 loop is CASSLGAVQETQYF. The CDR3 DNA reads TGTGCCAGCAGTTTAGGAGCGGTCCAAGAGACCCAGTACTTC.

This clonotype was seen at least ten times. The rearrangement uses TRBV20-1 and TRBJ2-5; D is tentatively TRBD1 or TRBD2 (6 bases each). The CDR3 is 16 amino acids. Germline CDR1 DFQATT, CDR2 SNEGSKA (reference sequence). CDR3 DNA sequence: TGCAGCCATCTTTTGGTTGGAGGGGGTAACGAAGAGACCCAGTACTTC. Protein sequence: CSHLLVGGGNEETQYF.

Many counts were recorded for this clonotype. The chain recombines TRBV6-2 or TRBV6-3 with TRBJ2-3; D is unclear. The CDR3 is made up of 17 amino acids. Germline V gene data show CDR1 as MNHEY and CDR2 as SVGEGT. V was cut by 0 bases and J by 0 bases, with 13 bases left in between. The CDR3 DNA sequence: TGTGCCAGCAGTTACTCCCCTTCCAGACTTAGCACAGATACGCAGTATTTT. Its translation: CASSYSPSRLSTDTQYF.

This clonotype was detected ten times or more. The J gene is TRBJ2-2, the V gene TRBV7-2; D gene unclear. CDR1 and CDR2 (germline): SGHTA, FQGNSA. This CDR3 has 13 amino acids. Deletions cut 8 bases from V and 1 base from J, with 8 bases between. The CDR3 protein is CASASRNTGELFF. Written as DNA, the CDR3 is TGTGCCAGCGCGTCTCGGAACACCGGGGAGCTGTTTTTT.

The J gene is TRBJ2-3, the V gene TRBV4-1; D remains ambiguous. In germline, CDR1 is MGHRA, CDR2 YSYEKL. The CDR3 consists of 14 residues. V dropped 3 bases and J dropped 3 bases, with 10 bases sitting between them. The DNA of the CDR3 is TGCGCCAGCAGCCAGACGCACCCGACAGATACGCAGTATTTT. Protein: CASSQTHPTDTQYF.

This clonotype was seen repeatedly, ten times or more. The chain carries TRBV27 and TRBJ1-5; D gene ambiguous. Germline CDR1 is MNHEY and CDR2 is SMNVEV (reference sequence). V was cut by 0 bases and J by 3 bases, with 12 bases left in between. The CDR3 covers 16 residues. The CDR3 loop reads CASSLSSQIPNQPQHF. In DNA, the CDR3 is TGTGCCAGCAGTTTATCCTCACAGATACCCAATCAGCCCCAGCATTTT.

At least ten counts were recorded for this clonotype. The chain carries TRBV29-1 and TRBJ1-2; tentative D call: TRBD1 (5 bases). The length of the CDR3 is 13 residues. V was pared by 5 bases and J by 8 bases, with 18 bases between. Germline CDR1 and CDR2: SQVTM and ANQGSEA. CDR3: CSVTGEGQGGYTF. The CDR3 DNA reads TGCAGCGTTACTGGGGAGGGGCAAGGAGGCTACACCTTC.

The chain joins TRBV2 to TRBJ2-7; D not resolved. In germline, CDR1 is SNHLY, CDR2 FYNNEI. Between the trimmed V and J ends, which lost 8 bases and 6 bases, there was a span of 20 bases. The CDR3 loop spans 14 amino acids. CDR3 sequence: CASSFGTAYGEQYF. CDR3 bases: TGTGCCAGCTCCTTTGGAACGGCCTACGGCGAGCAGTACTTC.

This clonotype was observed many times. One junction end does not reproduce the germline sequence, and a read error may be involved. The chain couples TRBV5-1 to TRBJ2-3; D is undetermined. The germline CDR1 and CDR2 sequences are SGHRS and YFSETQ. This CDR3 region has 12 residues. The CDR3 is CASSLYTDTQYF. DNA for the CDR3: TGTGCCAGCAGCTTGTACACAGATACGCAGTATTTT.

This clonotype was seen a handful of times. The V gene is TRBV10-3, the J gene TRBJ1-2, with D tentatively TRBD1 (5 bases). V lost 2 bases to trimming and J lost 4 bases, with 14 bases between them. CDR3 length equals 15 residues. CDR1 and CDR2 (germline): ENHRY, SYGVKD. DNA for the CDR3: TGTGCCATCAGTGAGGTCAGCGACAGCCGCTATGGCTACACCTTC. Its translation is CAISEVSDSRYGYTF.

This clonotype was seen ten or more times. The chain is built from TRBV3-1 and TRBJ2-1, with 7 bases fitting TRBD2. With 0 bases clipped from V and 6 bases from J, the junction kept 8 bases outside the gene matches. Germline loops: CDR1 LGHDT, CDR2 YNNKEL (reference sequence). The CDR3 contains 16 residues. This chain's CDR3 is CASSQDAGRAFNEQFF. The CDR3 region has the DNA TGTGCCAGCAGCCAAGATGCGGGGAGGGCTTTCAATGAGCAGTTCTTC.

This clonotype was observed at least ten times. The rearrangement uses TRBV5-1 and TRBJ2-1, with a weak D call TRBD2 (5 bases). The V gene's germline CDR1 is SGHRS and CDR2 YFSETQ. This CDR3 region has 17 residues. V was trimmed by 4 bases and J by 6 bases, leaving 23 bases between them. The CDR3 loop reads CASSPDYRSGVGNEQFF. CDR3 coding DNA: TGCGCCAGCAGCCCCGACTATCGGTCCGGCGTAGGCAATGAGCAGTTCTTC.

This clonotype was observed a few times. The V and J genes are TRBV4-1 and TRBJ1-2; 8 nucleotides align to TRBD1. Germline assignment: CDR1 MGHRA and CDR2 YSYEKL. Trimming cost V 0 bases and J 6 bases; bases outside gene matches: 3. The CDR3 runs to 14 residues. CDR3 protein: CASSQDRTGNGYTF. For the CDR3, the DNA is TGCGCCAGCAGCCAAGACAGGACAGGGAATGGCTACACCTTC.

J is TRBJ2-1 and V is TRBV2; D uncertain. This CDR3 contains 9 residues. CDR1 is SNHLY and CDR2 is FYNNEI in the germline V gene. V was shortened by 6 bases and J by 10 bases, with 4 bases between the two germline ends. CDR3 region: CASSREQFF. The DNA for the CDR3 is TGTGCCAGCAGCCGAGAGCAGTTCTTC.